What follows describes a single T cell receptor (beta chain). The trim removed 4 bases at V and 6 bases at J, leaving 2 bases unmatched. Germline-derived CDR1 and CDR2 are PRHDT and FYEKMQ (reference sequence). This CDR3 contains 13 residues. The sample is drawn from a study of CD8+CD57+ T cells in acquired aplastic anemia. About the study: An average of about 3.2 ug of DNA was obtained from sorted CD4+ and CD8+ cells.

TCR beta VDJ and CDR3 profiling used genomic DNA as template. TCRdb independently ran MiXCR on the reads; one entry per CDR3 protein. Here the sample spans 250,000 to 350,000 distinct CDR3 sequences, 55% to 65% being singletons. The sequencing sample was made of sorted CD4+, CD8+, or CD8+CD57+ T cells (not recorded which) from PBMCs. The receptor's source is a human donor with severe aplastic anemia or a healthy control (not recorded which). This chain uses TRBV13 with TRBJ2-3; 9 bases line up with TRBD1. The CDR3 region is CASSWDRADTQYF. The CDR3 DNA sequence: TGTGCCAGCAGCTGGGACAGGGCGGATACGCAGTATTTT.